The subject of this entry is one T cell receptor (beta chain). The data stem from a study of T cell repertoires in cytomegalovirus infection. TCRdb re-called the reads with MiXCR, one entry per CDR3 protein. The sample includes about 450,000 distinct CDR3 sequences, about a third of them seen just once. Trimming pared 4 bases from V and 0 bases from J, leaving 6 bases between. Germline V gives CDR1 LGHNT, CDR2 FRNRAP. CDR3 size: 13 residues. The sample was PBMCs. The sequence was collected from a human donor in good health (CMV status not recorded). Some clones in this sample may be carry-over from other donors' samples. This chain connects TRBV12-5 to TRBJ1-1; no reliable D call. The CDR3 sequence: CASGSGVNTEAFF. The CDR3 bases are TGTGCTAGTGGTTCCGGGGTGAACACTGAAGCTTTCTTT.